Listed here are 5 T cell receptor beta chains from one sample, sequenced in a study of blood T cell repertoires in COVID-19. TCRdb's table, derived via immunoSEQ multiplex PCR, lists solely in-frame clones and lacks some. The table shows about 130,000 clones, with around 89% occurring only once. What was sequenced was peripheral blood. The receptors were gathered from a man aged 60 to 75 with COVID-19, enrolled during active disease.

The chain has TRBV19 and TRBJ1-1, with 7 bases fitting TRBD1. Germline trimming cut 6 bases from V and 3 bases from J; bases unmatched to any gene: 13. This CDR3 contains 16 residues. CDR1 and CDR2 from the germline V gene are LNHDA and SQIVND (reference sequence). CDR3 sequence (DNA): TGTGCCAGTAGACAATACGGAGGGGACAGTCACACTGAAGCTTTCTTT. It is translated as CASRQYGGDSHTEAFF.

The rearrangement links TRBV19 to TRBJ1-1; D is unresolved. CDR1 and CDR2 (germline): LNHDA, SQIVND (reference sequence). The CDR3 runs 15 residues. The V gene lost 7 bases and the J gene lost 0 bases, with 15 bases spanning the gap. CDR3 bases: TGTGCCAGTATCTCTCTAGGAGGGTTGAACACTGAAGCTTTCTTT. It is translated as CASISLGGLNTEAFF.

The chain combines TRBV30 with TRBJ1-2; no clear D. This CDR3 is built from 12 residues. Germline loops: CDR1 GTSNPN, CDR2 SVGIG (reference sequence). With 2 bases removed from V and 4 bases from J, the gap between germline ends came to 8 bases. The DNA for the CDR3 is TGTGCCTGGAGTCAGGCGACCTATGGCTACACCTTC. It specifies CAWSQATYGYTF.

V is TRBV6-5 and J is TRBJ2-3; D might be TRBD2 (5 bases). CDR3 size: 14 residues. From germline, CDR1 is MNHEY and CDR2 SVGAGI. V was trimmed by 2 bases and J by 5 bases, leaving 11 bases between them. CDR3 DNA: TGTGCCAGCAGTTACGGGCTAGCAGGAGATACGCAGTATTTT. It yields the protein CASSYGLAGDTQYF.

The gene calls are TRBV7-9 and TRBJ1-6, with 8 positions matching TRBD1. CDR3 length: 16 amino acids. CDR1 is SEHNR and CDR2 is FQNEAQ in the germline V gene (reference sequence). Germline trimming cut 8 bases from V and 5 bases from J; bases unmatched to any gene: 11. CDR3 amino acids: CASDGLDREDNSPLHF. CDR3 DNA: TGTGCCAGCGACGGACTGGACAGGGAAGATAATTCACCCCTCCACTTT.